These 19 T cell receptor beta chains share one sample of origin, sequenced in a study of T cell responses to AZD1222 COVID-19 vaccine. Assay: immunoSEQ multiplex PCR; the TCRdb copy retains only in-frame clones and omits some. The sample lists around 100,000 clones, approximately 87% occurring once. The sample in question was peripheral blood, obtained on day 0 of AZD1222 vaccination. The receptor source for this set is an adult in good health.

The chain has TRBV11-2 and TRBJ1-1, with TRBD1 matching over 10 bases. V shed 4 bases and J 5 bases; nucleotides not matched to a gene: 10. The CDR3 spans 16 residues. Germline-derived CDR1 and CDR2 are SGHAT and FQNNGV. CDR3 DNA: TGTGCCAGCAGCTACCAACTGGGACAGGGGAATACTGAAGCTTTCTTT. Amino acids: CASSYQLGQGNTEAFF.

This chain uses TRBV6-5 with TRBJ2-7, with D tentatively TRBD2 (5 bases). Trimming pared 0 bases from V and 3 bases from J, leaving 12 bases between. The CDR3 sequence is 15 residues long. Germline CDR1 and CDR2: MNHEY and SVGAGI. CDR3 in amino acids: CASSYSLNGNYEQYF. The CDR3 DNA reads TGTGCCAGCAGTTACTCCCTTAACGGGAACTACGAGCAGTACTTC.

The rearrangement uses TRBV2 and TRBJ2-5, with a tentative D call TRBD1 (6 bases). The germline gives CDR1 SNHLY, CDR2 FYNNEI. This CDR3 is 15 amino acids long. The V gene lost 4 bases and the J gene lost 2 bases, with 14 bases spanning the gap. The CDR3 loop is CASSAYRGRQETQYF. CDR3 coding DNA: TGTGCCAGCAGTGCCTATAGGGGGAGACAAGAGACCCAGTACTTC.

In its sample, this clone was seen once. V and J are TRBV19 and TRBJ1-1, with unresolved D. Germline loops: CDR1 LNHDA, CDR2 SQIVND (reference sequence). The ends were cut back, 6 bases at V and 4 bases at J, with 15 bases in the middle. This CDR3 has 14 residues. The CDR3: CASRMRRRGTEAFF. In DNA form, the CDR3 reads TGTGCCAGTAGAATGAGGAGGCGGGGCACTGAAGCTTTCTTT.

On this clone itself: One junction end does not reproduce the germline sequence, and a read error may be involved. This chain's CDR3 is CASSQRDRGTPNYF. In DNA form, the CDR3 reads TGTGCCAGCAGCCAACGGGACAGGGGCACGCCAAATTACTTC. The V call is TRBV3-1 (or the pseudogene TRBV3-2), the J call TRBJ1-2, with TRBD1 matching 10 bases. Germline assignment: CDR1 LGHDT and CDR2 YNNKEL (reference sequence). The CDR3 has 14 residues.

The chain couples TRBV7-2 to TRBJ2-7; D is uncertain. Between the trimmed V and J ends, which lost 2 bases and 2 bases, there was a span of 13 bases. From germline, CDR1 is SGHTA and CDR2 FQGNSA. CDR3 length: 15 residues. CDR3 bases: TGTGCCAGCAGCTTATTTGCGTATGGGGCCTACGAGCAGTACTTC. Translated, it gives CASSLFAYGAYEQYF.

This clone has a handful of counts. The chain recombines TRBV7-2 with TRBJ2-1, with a possible D match to TRBD2 (5 bases). With 5 bases removed from V and 10 bases from J, the gap between germline ends came to 12 bases. This CDR3 has 12 amino acids. The V gene's germline CDR1 is SGHTA and CDR2 FQGNSA. The CDR3 loop reads CASSRDRLEQFF. DNA of the CDR3: TGTGCCAGCAGCCGTGATAGACTAGAGCAGTTCTTC.

The chain employs TRBV3-1 (or the pseudogene TRBV3-2) and TRBJ2-1; D not certain. There are 11 residues in the CDR3. The V end was cut by 4 bases, the J end by 6 bases, with 4 bases between. The germline CDR1 and CDR2 sequences are LGHDT and YNNKEL (reference sequence). CDR3 region: CASSLSNEQFF. DNA of the CDR3: TGTGCCAGCAGCCTCAGCAATGAGCAGTTCTTC.

V is TRBV12-3 or TRBV12-4 and J is TRBJ2-7; D gene uncertain. V was pared by 5 bases and J by 6 bases, with 8 bases between. The CDR3 consists of 11 residues. DNA for the CDR3: TGTGCCAGCAGTATAGGTAGCGAGCAGTACTTC. Residues: CASSIGSEQYF.

The genes are TRBV6-5 and TRBJ1-1; D perhaps matches TRBD1 (5 bases). Trimming pared 4 bases from V and 3 bases from J, leaving 9 bases between. CDR3 length equals 13 residues. Germline values: CDR1 MNHEY, CDR2 SVGAGI. CDR3 coding DNA: TGTGCCAGCAGTTTTCAAGGGGACACTGAAGCTTTCTTT. As protein: CASSFQGDTEAFF.

This chain uses TRBV6-2 or TRBV6-3 with TRBJ1-5; 7 nucleotides align to TRBD1. Germline assignment: CDR1 MNHEY and CDR2 SVGEGT. V lost 5 bases and J lost 7; bases outside the gene matches: 11. This CDR3 contains 15 residues. CDR3: CASSITSTGRQPQHF. The CDR3 coding sequence is TGTGCCAGCAGTATTACGTCGACAGGGAGGCAGCCCCAGCATTTT.

V and J are TRBV5-4 and TRBJ2-7; TRBD1 agrees at 11 bases. V was pared by 5 bases and J by 3 bases, with 13 bases of the junction left unmatched. This CDR3 has 17 residues. Germline V gene lookup returns CDR1 SGHNT and CDR2 YYREEE (reference sequence). CDR3 residues: CASRTGTGGEGYYEQYF. CDR3 DNA sequence: TGTGCCAGCAGAACCGGGACAGGGGGAGAAGGTTACTACGAGCAGTACTTC.

The count of this clone is one. V gene TRBV7-6 combines with J gene TRBJ1-1; 7 bases fit TRBD1. The J segment lost 0 bases and the V segment lost 2 bases, leaving 12 bases of the junction unmatched. Germline values: CDR1 SGHVS, CDR2 FNYEAQ. This CDR3 has 18 amino acids. CDR3 coding DNA: TGTGCCAGCAGCTTACCACGACAGGGACCCCAAATGAACACTGAAGCTTTCTTT. Its protein is CASSLPRQGPQMNTEAFF.

The chain carries TRBV18 and TRBJ1-2; D is unresolved. V dropped 5 bases and J dropped 6 bases, with 16 bases sitting between them. CDR1 KGHSH and CDR2 LQKENI come from the germline V gene. The CDR3 totals 14 residues. The CDR3 is CASSSTLRVDGYTF. CDR3 bases: TGTGCCAGCTCATCCACGTTGCGGGTAGATGGCTACACCTTC.

The chain combines TRBV30 with TRBJ2-3; D is perhaps TRBD2 (6 bases). The CDR3 has 17 residues. V lost 0 bases to trimming and J lost 3 bases, with 19 bases between them. Germline-derived CDR1 and CDR2 are GTSNPN and SVGIG (reference sequence). The CDR3: CAWSVPQGGLETDTQYF. CDR3 in DNA: TGTGCCTGGAGTGTACCCCAGGGAGGCTTGGAGACAGATACGCAGTATTTT.

The chain combines TRBV18 with TRBJ1-2, with D uncertain. The CDR3 has 13 amino acids. Deletions cut 2 bases from V and 8 bases from J, with 12 bases between. Germline assignment: CDR1 KGHSH and CDR2 LQKENI. The CDR3 DNA follows: TGTGCCAGCTCACCAGCTGAAAGAGGGGGCTACACCTTC. Translation gives CASSPAERGGYTF.

The genes are TRBV14 and TRBJ2-5; 10 nucleotides match TRBD2. CDR3 size: 18 residues. Germline V gene data show CDR1 as SGHDN and CDR2 as FVKESK. V lost 1 base, J lost 7 bases, and 15 bases stayed unmatched. CDR3 region: CASSQGIEAGGPLGTQYF. The CDR3 DNA is TGTGCCAGCAGCCAAGGAATCGAAGCGGGGGGGCCTTTAGGGACCCAGTACTTC.

This clone has a handful of counts. The rearrangement uses TRBV30 and TRBJ2-2; 10 nucleotides align to TRBD1. The junction had 8 bases not matched to a gene; V was cut back by 7 bases and J by 6 bases. This CDR3 has 14 amino acids. Germline V gene sequence: CDR1 GTSNPN, CDR2 SVGIG (reference sequence). In DNA form, the CDR3 reads TGTGCCTTAGGGACAGGGGACTTTCCCGGGGAGCTGTTTTTT. Its protein is CALGTGDFPGELFF.

In its sample, this clone was seen many times. The genes are TRBV4-1 and TRBJ1-2; no clear D. CDR1 is MGHRA and CDR2 is YSYEKL in the germline V gene. CDR3 length equals 15 residues. V lost 1 base, J lost 1 base, and 10 bases lay in between. In DNA form, the CDR3 reads TGCGCCAGCAGCCAAGGGGTAGGATTTAACTATGGCTACACCTTC. This translates into CASSQGVGFNYGYTF.